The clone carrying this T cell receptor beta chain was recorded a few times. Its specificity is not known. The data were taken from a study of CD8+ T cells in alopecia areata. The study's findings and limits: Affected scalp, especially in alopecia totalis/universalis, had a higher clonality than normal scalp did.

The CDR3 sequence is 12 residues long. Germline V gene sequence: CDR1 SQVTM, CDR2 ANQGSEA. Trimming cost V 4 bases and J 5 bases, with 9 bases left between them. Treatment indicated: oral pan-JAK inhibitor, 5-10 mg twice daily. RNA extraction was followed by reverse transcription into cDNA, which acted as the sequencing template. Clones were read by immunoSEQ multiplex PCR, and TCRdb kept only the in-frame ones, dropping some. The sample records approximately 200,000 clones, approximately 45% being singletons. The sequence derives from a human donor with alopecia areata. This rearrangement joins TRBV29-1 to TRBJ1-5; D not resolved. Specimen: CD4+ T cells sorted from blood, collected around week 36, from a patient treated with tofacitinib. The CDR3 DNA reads TGCAGCGTTGGGTGGGTCGATCAGCCCCAGCATTTT. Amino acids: CSVGWVDQPQHF. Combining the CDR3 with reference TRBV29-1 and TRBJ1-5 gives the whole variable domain SAVISQKPSRDICQRGTSLTIQCQVDSQVTMMFWYRQQPGQSLTLIATANQGSEATYESGFVIDKFPISRPNLTFSTLTVSNMSPEDSSIYLCSVGWVDQPQHFGDGTRLSIL.